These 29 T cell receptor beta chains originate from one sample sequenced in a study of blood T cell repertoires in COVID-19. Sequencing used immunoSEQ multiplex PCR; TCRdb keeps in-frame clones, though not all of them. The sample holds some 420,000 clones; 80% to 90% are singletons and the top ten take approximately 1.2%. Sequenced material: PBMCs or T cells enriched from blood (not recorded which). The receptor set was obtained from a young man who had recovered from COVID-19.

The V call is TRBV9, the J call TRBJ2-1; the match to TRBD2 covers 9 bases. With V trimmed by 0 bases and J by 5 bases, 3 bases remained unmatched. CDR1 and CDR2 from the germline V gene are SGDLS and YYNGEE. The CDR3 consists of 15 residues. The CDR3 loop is CASSVVASGDNEQFF. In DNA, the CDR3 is TGTGCCAGCAGCGTAGTGGCTAGCGGGGACAATGAGCAGTTCTTC. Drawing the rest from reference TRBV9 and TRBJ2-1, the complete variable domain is DSGVTQTPKHLITATGQRVTLRCSPRSGDLSVYWYQQSLDQGLQFLIQYYNGEERAKGNILERFSAQQFPDLHSELNLSSLELGDSALYFCASSVVASGDNEQFFGPGTRLTVL.

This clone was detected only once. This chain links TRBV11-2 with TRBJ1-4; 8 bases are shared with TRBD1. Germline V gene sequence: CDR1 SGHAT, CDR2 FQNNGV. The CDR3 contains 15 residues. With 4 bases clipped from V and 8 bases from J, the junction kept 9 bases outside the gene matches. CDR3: CASSYTGRGPEKLFF. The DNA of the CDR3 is TGTGCCAGCAGCTATACTGGCAGGGGGCCGGAAAAACTGTTTTTT.

Here the CDR3 DNA reads TGTGCCAGCAGCGCCGACAGAGGCACTGAAGCTTTCTTT. The encoded protein is CASSADRGTEAFF. The chain uses TRBV7-2 and TRBJ1-1; D is possibly TRBD1 (5 bases). Per the germline V gene, CDR1 is SGHTA and CDR2 is FQGNSA. The CDR3 spans 13 residues. V was clipped by 5 bases and J by 4 bases, with 11 bases between them.

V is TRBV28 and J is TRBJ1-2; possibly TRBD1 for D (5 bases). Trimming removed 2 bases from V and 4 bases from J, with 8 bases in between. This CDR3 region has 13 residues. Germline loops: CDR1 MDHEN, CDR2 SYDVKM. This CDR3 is CASSLVQGYGYTF. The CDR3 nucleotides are TGTGCCAGCAGTTTAGTGCAGGGCTATGGCTACACCTTC.

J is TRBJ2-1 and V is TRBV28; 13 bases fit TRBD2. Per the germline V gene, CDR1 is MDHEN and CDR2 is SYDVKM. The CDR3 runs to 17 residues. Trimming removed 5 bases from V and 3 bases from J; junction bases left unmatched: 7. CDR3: CASSETSGREFYNEQFF. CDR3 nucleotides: TGTGCCAGCAGTGAAACTAGCGGGAGGGAGTTCTACAATGAGCAGTTCTTC.

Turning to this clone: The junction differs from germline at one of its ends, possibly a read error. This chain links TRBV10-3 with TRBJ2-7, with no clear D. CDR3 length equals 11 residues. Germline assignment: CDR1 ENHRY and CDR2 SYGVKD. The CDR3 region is CAISESSEQYF. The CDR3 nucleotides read TGTGCCATCAGTGAGTCCTCCGAGCAGTACTTC.

CDR3 region: CASSLGGGLFIHEQYF. CDR3 coding DNA: TGCGCCAGCAGCTTAGGGGGAGGGCTTTTCATCCACGAGCAGTACTTC. V usage is TRBV5-1 and J usage is TRBJ2-7, with a possible D match to TRBD2 (7 bases). The CDR3 spans 16 residues. Trimming shortened V by 2 bases and J by 5 bases, and 20 bases separated the two germline ends. CDR1 and CDR2 (germline): SGHRS, YFSETQ.

The CDR3 DNA follows: TGTGCCAGCAGCCCCGTTGGCGGGAGCCCCGAGACCCAGTACTTC. Translating it yields CASSPVGGSPETQYF. The V and J genes are TRBV7-9 and TRBJ2-5, with TRBD2 matching 7 bases. The V gene's germline CDR1 is SEHNR and CDR2 FQNEAQ (reference sequence). CDR3 length equals 15 residues. The V segment lost 5 bases and the J segment 5 bases; nucleotides outside the gene matches: 11.

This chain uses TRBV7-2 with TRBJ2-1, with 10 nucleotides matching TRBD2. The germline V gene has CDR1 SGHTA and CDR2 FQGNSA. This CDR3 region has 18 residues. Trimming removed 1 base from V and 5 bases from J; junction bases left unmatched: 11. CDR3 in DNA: TGTGCCAGCAGCTTAGTGCCCCCCGGGACTAGCGTACACAATGAGCAGTTCTTC. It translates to CASSLVPPGTSVHNEQFF.

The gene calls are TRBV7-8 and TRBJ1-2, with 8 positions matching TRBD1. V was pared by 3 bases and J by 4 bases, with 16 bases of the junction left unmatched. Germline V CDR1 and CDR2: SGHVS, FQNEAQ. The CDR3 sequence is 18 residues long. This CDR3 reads CASSFILGQGLLFYGYTF. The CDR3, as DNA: TGTGCCAGCAGCTTCATACTCGGACAGGGTCTTTTATTCTATGGCTACACCTTC.

CDR3 DNA: TGTGCCAGCAGCTTGCTAGAGGGCCACCTAATCGGGGAGCTGTTTTTT. It translates to CASSLLEGHLIGELFF. The chain links TRBV5-5 to TRBJ2-2; D perhaps matches TRBD2 (5 bases). V gave up 1 base and J gave up 7 bases, with 17 bases separating them. This CDR3 region has 16 residues. In germline, CDR1 is SGHKS, CDR2 YYEKEE (reference sequence). Full variable domain (outside the CDR3, taken from reference TRBV5-5 and TRBJ2-2): DAGVTQSPTHLIKTRGQQVTLRCSPISGHKSVSWYQQVLGQGPQFIFQYYEKEERGRGNFPDRFSARQFPNYSSELNVNALLLGDSALYLCASSLLEGHLIGELFFGEGSRLTVL.

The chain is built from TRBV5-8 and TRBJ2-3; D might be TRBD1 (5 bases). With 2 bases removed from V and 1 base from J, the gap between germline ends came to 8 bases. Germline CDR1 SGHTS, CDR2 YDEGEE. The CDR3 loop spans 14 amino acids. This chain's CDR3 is CASSFETGTDTQYF. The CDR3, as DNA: TGTGCCAGCAGCTTTGAGACAGGCACAGATACGCAGTATTTT.

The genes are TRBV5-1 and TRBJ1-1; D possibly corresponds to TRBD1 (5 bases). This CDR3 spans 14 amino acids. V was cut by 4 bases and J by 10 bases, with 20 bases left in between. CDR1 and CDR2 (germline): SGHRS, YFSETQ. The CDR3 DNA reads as TGCGCCAGCAGCGGCGCCGGGAGGGAGGGGTCAGCTTTCTTT. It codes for CASSGAGREGSAFF.

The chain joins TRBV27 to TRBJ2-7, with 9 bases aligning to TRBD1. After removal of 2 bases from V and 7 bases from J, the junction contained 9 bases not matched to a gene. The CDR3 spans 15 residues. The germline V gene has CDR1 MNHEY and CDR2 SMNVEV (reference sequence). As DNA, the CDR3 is TGTGCCAGCAGTTTACTGGGACAGGGAATGGCTGAGCAGTACTTC. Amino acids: CASSLLGQGMAEQYF.

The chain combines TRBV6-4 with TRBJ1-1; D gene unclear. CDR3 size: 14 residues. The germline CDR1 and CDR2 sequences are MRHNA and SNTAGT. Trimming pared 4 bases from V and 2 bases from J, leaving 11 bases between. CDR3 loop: CASSVQASNTEAFF. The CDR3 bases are TGTGCCAGCAGTGTGCAGGCGTCCAACACTGAAGCTTTCTTT.

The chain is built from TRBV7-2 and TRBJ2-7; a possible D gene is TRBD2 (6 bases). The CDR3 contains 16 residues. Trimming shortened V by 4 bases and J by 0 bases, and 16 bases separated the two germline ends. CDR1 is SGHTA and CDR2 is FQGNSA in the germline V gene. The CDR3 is CASSSLGDSYSYEQYF. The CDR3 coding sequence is TGTGCCAGCAGCTCCTTGGGGGACTCGTACTCCTACGAGCAGTACTTC.

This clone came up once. The DNA of the CDR3 is TGCGCCAGCAGCCTTGGACTAGCGGAATTAGATACGCAGTATTTT. Residues: CASSLGLAELDTQYF. The chain combines TRBV4-1 with TRBJ2-3, with 10 positions matching TRBD2. CDR3 length: 15 residues. The trim removed 4 bases at V and 5 bases at J, leaving 6 bases unmatched. CDR1 is MGHRA and CDR2 is YSYEKL in the germline V gene.

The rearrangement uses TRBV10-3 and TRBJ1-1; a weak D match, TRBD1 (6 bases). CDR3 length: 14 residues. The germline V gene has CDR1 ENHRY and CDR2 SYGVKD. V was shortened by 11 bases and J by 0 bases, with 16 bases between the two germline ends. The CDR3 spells CAHGAGDMNTEAFF. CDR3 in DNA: TGTGCCCACGGGGCCGGGGACATGAACACTGAAGCTTTCTTT.

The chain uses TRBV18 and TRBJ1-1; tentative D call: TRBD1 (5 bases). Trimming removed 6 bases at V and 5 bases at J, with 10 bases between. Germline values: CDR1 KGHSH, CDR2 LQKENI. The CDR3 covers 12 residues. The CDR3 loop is CASSAGRTEAFF. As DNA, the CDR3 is TGTGCCAGCTCGGCAGGGAGGACTGAAGCTTTCTTT.

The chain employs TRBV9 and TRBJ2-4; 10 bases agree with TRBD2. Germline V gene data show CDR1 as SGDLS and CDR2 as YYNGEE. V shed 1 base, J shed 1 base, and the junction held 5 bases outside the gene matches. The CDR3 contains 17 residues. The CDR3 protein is CASSVSSGSSAKNIQYF. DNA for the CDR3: TGTGCCAGCAGCGTATCTAGCGGGAGTTCGGCCAAAAACATTCAGTACTTC.

CDR3 residues: CASSLRLGETQYF. CDR3 DNA: TGTGCCAGCAGCTTACGCCTCGGGGAGACCCAGTACTTC. The J gene is TRBJ2-5, the V gene TRBV7-2; D gene uncertain. Between the trimmed V and J ends, which lost 2 bases and 5 bases, there was a span of 9 bases. Germline V gene lookup returns CDR1 SGHTA and CDR2 FQGNSA. The length of the CDR3 is 13 residues.

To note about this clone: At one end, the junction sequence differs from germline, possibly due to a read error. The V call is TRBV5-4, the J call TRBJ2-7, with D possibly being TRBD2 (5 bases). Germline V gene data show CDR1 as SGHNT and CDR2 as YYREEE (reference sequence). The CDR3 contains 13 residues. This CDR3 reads CASSHPEGLKLAF. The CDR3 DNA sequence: TGTGCCAGCAGCCATCCCGAGGGTCTTAAACTTGCCTTC. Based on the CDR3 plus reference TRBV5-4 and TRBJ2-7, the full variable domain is ETGVTQSPTHLIKTRGQQVTLRCSSQSGHNTVSWYQQALGQGPQFIFQYYREEENGRGNFPPRFSGLQFPNYSSELNVNALELDDSALYLCASSHPEGLKLAFGPGTRLTVT.

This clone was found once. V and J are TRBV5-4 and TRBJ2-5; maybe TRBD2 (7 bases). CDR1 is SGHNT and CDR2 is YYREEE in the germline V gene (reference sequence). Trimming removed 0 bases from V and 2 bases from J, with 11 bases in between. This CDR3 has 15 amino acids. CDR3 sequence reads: CASSLEGGFQETQYF. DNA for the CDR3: TGTGCCAGCAGCTTGGAGGGGGGGTTTCAAGAGACCCAGTACTTC.

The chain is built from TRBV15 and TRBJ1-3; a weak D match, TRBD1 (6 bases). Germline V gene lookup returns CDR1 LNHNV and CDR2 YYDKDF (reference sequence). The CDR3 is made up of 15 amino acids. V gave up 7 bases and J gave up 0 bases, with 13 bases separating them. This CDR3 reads CATTRDKSSGNTIYF. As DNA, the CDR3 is TGTGCCACCACCCGGGACAAGAGCTCTGGAAACACCATATATTTT. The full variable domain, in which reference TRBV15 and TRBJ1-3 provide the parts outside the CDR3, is DAMVIQNPRYQVTQFGKPVTLSCSQTLNHNVMYWYQQKSSQAPKLLFHYYDKDFNNEADTPDNFQSRRPNTSFCFLDIRSPGLGDTAMYLCATTRDKSSGNTIYFGEGSWLTVV.

CDR3 sequence: CASRLAGAEQFF. CDR3 DNA sequence: TGTGCCAGTCGACTAGCGGGAGCTGAGCAGTTCTTC. This rearrangement joins TRBV5-6 to TRBJ2-1; 12 bases are a match to TRBD2. The CDR3 is 12 amino acids. Germline lookup yields CDR1 SGHDT and CDR2 YYEEEE. After removal of 8 bases from V and 9 bases from J, the junction contained 3 bases not matched to a gene.

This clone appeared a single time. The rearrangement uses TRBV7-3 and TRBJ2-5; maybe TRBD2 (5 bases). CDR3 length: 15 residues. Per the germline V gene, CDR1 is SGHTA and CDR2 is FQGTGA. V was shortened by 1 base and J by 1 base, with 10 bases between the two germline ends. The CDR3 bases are TGTGCCAGCAGCTTAAGTGGTGGGAGCCAAGAGACCCAGTACTTC. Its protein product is CASSLSGGSQETQYF.

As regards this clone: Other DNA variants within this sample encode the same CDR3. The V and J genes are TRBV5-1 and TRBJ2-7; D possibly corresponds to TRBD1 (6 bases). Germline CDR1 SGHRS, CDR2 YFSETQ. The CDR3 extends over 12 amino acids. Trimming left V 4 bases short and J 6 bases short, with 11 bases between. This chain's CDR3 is CASSLQGSEQYF. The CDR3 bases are TGCGCCAGCAGCCTCCAGGGGAGCGAGCAGTACTTC. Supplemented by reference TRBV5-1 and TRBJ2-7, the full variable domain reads KAGVTQTPRYLIKTRGQQVTLSCSPISGHRSVSWYQQTPGQGLQFLFEYFSETQRNKGNFPGRFSGRQFSNSRSEMNVSTLELGDSALYLCASSLQGSEQYFGPGTRLTVT.

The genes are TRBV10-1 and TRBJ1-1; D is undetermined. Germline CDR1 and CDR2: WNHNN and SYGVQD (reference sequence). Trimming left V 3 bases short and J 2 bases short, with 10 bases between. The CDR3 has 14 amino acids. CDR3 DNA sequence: TGCGCCAGCAGTGAAGAGACAAGAAACACTGAAGCTTTCTTT. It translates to CASSEETRNTEAFF.

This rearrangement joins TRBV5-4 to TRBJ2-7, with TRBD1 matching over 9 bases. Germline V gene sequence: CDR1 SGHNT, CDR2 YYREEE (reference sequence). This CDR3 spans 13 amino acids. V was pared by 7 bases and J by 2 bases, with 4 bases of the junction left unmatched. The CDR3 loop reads CASSGQGTYEQYF. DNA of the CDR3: TGTGCCAGCTCTGGACAGGGGACCTACGAGCAGTACTTC.